Listed below are T cell receptor beta chains from one sample, sequenced in a study of cytomegalovirus exposure and HLA in healthy donors. Produced via immunoSEQ multiplex PCR; TCRdb's table is partial and in-frame only. This table holds 100,000 to 150,000 clones, about 75% found once. The sample comprised PBMCs. These receptors were collected from a man in his fifties or sixties in good health and CMV-seropositive. Both conserved end residues are part of each CDR3. D genes are given only for firm matches. Size values are once, few and many counts, or a class for expanded clones, and some rows have none.

TRBJ1-1,few,TRBV28,TRBD1,TGTGCCAGCAGACCCTGGGGCCGGGGACAGGGAAAAACTGAAGCTTTCTTT,CASRPWGRGQGKTEAFF
TRBJ2-5,-,TRBV2,TRBD1,TGTGCCAGCGCTCCGGGGACAGGGCGGGAAACCCAGTACTTC,CASAPGTGRETQYF
TRBJ1-5,few,TRBV30,TRBD1,TGTGCCTGGAGTTCTGGGACAGCTCATAGCAATCAGCCCCAGCATTTT,CAWSSGTAHSNQPQHF
TRBJ1-4,-,TRBV7-2,-,TGTGCCAGCAGCCCACAACTGGGGCCTCTAAGTGAAAAACTGTTTTTT,CASSPQLGPLSEKLFF
TRBJ1-1,-,TRBV5-8,TRBD1,TGTGCCAGCAGCTTGGACCGGGACAGGGTCAACACTGAAGCTTTCTTT,CASSLDRDRVNTEAFF
TRBJ2-7,-,TRBV29-1,TRBD2,TGCAGCGTGGGAACTACTAGCGGGAGGGCCTACGAGCAGTACTTC,CSVGTTSGRAYEQYF
TRBJ2-5,-,TRBV6-5,-,TGTGCCAGCAGTTACGCCACGGACAGCCGAGAGACCCAGTACTTC,CASSYATDSRETQYF
TRBJ1-2,many,TRBV9,-,TGTGCCAGTCGCCGGGACACCAACTATGGCTACACCTTC,CASRRDTNYGYTF
TRBJ2-2,-,TRBV5-1,TRBD1,TGCGCCAGCAGCTTGCGTTCCGGAGGGACAGGGGGCACCGGGGAGCTGTTTTTT,CASSLRSGGTGGTGELFF
TRBJ2-5,-,TRBV7-5,-,TGTGCCAGAAGCCACTCGGTGGCAGGGGAGACCCAGTACTTC,CARSHSVAGETQYF
TRBJ2-5,-,TRBV5-1,TRBD1,TGCGCCAGCAGCTCCCAGGGGGTAGGGGAGACCCAGTACTTC,CASSSQGVGETQYF
TRBJ2-6,-,TRBV5-6,-,TGTGCCAGCACCTTACAGAGCTCTGGGGCCAACGTCCTGACTTTC,CASTLQSSGANVLTF
TRBJ1-1,-,TRBV11-1,-,TGTGCCAGCAGCTTAGCGCCCCAGGGTGAAGCTTTCTTT,CASSLAPQGEAFF
TRBJ2-7,-,TRBV29-1,-,TGCAGCGTTGGCCCCGGGGATCCCTACGAGCAGTACTTC,CSVGPGDPYEQYF
TRBJ2-2,-,TRBV5-1,TRBD2,TGCGCCAGCAGGTTTCTAGCGGGGGTTAACACCGGGGAGCTGTTTTTT,CASRFLAGVNTGELFF
TRBJ2-2,-,TRBV27,TRBD2,TGTGCCAGCAGTCCTGGACTAGGCTGGTCCGGGGAGCTGTTTTTT,CASSPGLGWSGELFF
TRBJ2-3,-,TRBV7-3,-,TGTGCCAGCAGTTCAGGGTACGAGGCAGATACGCAGTATTTT,CASSSGYEADTQYF
TRBJ2-2,-,TRBV11-2,-,TGTGCCAGCAGCTCCGCCGCTATAGCGGCCGGGGAGCTGTTTTTT,CASSSAAIAAGELFF
TRBJ1-1,-,TRBV6-6,-,TGTGCCAGCACCCAAAGAGGCCTGAGGAACGCTGAAGCTTTCTTT,CASTQRGLRNAEAFF
TRBJ2-7,-,TRBV27,-,TGTGCCAGCAGTGCGGACTGGGCCAGATCCTACGAGCAGTACTTC,CASSADWARSYEQYF
TRBJ2-7,-,TRBV5-1,-,TGCGCCAGCAGGCCTACGGGTGGTCCAGCCTACGAGCAGTACTTC,CASRPTGGPAYEQYF
TRBJ1-6,-,TRBV5-1,-,TGCGCCAGCAGCTTGGCTGGGGCGCAACATTCACCCCTCCACTTT,CASSLAGAQHSPLHF
TRBJ2-1,-,TRBV2,TRBD2,TGTGCCAGCAGTTGGACTAGCGGATCCTACAATGAGCAGTTCTTC,CASSWTSGSYNEQFF
TRBJ2-1,few,TRBV5-1,TRBD2,TGCGCCAGCAGCTTGGCGGGAGGGCCGATTGATGAGCAGTTCTTC,CASSLAGGPIDEQFF
TRBJ1-2,-,TRBV6-1,-,TGTGCCAGCAGCCCACTGGCGGGTGGCTACACCTTC,CASSPLAGGYTF
TRBJ2-7,few,TRBV11-2,-,TGTGCCAGCAGCTTGTTCGCAGAGGGCGAGCAGTACTTC,CASSLFAEGEQYF
TRBJ1-3,-,TRBV5-1,-,TGCGCCAGCAGATATGACAACTCTGGAAACACCATATATTTT,CASRYDNSGNTIYF
TRBJ1-2,-,TRBV10-3,-,TGTGCCATCAGTGGTTCCGGGTTCACAAACTATGGCTACACCTTC,CAISGSGFTNYGYTF
TRBJ1-2,-,TRBV19,TRBD1,TGTGCCAGTAGTACAACACGACAGGGAGCCTATGGCTACACCTTC,CASSTTRQGAYGYTF
TRBJ2-2,-,TRBV27,TRBD2,TGTGCCAGCAGGGGACTAGCGGGAGTAACCGGGGAGCTGTTTTTT,CASRGLAGVTGELFF
TRBJ2-2,-,TRBV10-1,TRBD1,TGCGCCAGCCGGACAGGTTCGAACACCGGGGAGCTGTTTTTT,CASRTGSNTGELFF
TRBJ2-6,-,TRBV2,-,TGTGCCAGCAGTTCTGGCGGCTCTGGGGCCAACGTCCTGACTTTC,CASSSGGSGANVLTF
TRBJ2-7,-,TRBV9,TRBD2,TGTGCCAGCAGCGCCCGGGACTACTCCTACGAGCAGTACTTC,CASSARDYSYEQYF
TRBJ2-7,-,TRBV9,-,TGTGCCAGCAGCGTAGACGACAGGACGGAGCAGTACTTC,CASSVDDRTEQYF
TRBJ2-3,few,TRBV5-1,-,TGCGCCAGCAGCTTAACAGGCCCATTCACAGATACGCAGTATTTT,CASSLTGPFTDTQYF
TRBJ2-3,-,TRBV9,TRBD2,TGTGCCAGCAGCGTGACTAGCGGGTCTTCCACAGATACGCAGTATTTT,CASSVTSGSSTDTQYF
TRBJ1-2,-,TRBV19,-,TGTGCCAGTAGCACCCTCCCAGGAACCCGGGGTGGCTACACCTTC,CASSTLPGTRGGYTF
TRBJ2-7,-,TRBV10-3,-,TGTGCCATCAGTGGGGCGACCTCAGGCGCCGGGGGCGAGCAGTACTTC,CAISGATSGAGGEQYF
TRBJ1-6,-,TRBV2,-,TGTGCCAGCAGTCTTGACAGGAGCTCCTATAATTCACCCCTCCACTTT,CASSLDRSSYNSPLHF
TRBJ2-2,-,TRBV5-6,TRBD2,TGTGCCAGCAGCTTTACTAGCGGGGGACGCGGCGGGGAGCTGTTTTTT,CASSFTSGGRGGELFF
TRBJ2-7,-,TRBV4-1,-,TGCGCCAGCAGCCAAGAATCTGGGGCCGAGCAGTACTTC,CASSQESGAEQYF
TRBJ2-2,-,TRBV6-1,-,TGTGCCAGCACCAAAAACCCCAGAGGCACCGGGGAGCTGTTTTTT,CASTKNPRGTGELFF
TRBJ2-1,-,TRBV6-4,-,TGTGCCAGCAGTGCTGAGGGAGTGGCTTCTCGATATGAGCAGTTCTTC,CASSAEGVASRYEQFF
TRBJ2-7,-,TRBV30,-,TGTGCCTGGAGCAGGATGAACGAGCAGTACTTC,CAWSRMNEQYF
TRBJ1-5,-,TRBV5-6,-,TGTGCCAGCAGCCAATGGACAGCACTCAATCAGCCCCAGCATTTT,CASSQWTALNQPQHF
TRBJ2-3,-,TRBV19,-,TGTGCCACCACTCGATCGGGACACTCCACAGATACGCAGTATTTT,CATTRSGHSTDTQYF
TRBJ2-3,-,TRBV5-1,-,TGCGCCAGCGCCCCGCAGGGGCGCACAGATACGCAGTATTTT,CASAPQGRTDTQYF
TRBJ2-3,-,TRBV9,TRBD2,TGTGCCAGCAGCGTACCCTCAAGAAGCGGGAGGGCTACAGATACGCAGTATTTT,CASSVPSRSGRATDTQYF
TRBJ2-5,-,TRBV19,-,TGTGCCAGTAGTATACCCGTGGGGAGCGGGGAGACCCAGTACTTC,CASSIPVGSGETQYF
TRBJ2-3,-,TRBV9,TRBD2,TGTGCCAGCAGCGTTAGCGGGGGGGTCACAGATACGCAGTATTTT,CASSVSGGVTDTQYF
TRBJ2-1,-,TRBV5-4,TRBD1,TGTGCCAGCAGCTTGGTAGGGCCCACAGGGGGCGACCGCTCCTACAATGAGCAGTTCTTC,CASSLVGPTGGDRSYNEQFF
TRBJ2-7,-,TRBV30,-,TGTGCCTGGGAACGGACAGACAAAAACTCCTACGAGCAGTACTTC,CAWERTDKNSYEQYF
TRBJ1-1,-,TRBV11-3,-,TGTGCCAGCAGCTTACGAGCGAACACTGAAGCTTTCTTT,CASSLRANTEAFF